This TCR beta chain was sequenced in a study of shared clonotypes between healthy human individuals. The split of CD4+ cells yielded CD45RA+ naive and CD45RA-negative memory subsets. The V and J ends lost 0 bases and 8 bases respectively, with 9 bases between them. CDR1 is SGHTS, CDR2 YDEGEE, per germline. The CDR3 is 13 residues long. Around 30,000 T cell genomes, or 200 to 250 ng DNA, went into the sorted-subset replicate PCRs. Sequenced by immunoSEQ multiplex PCR; TCRdb stores in-frame clones only, minus some. The table shows a few million clones, with 85% to 95% occurring only once. This TCR came from a man between 18 and 35 years old in good health. Some clones in this sample may be carry-over from other donors' samples. Material for sequencing was naive CD4+ T cells from PBMCs. Subset denoted: CD45RA+ positively selected. The chain is built from TRBV5-8 and TRBJ1-5, with D hard to call. CDR3 DNA sequence: TGTGCCAGCAGCTTGGTGTCTTGGGAGCCCCAGCATTTT. Translation: CASSLVSWEPQHF.